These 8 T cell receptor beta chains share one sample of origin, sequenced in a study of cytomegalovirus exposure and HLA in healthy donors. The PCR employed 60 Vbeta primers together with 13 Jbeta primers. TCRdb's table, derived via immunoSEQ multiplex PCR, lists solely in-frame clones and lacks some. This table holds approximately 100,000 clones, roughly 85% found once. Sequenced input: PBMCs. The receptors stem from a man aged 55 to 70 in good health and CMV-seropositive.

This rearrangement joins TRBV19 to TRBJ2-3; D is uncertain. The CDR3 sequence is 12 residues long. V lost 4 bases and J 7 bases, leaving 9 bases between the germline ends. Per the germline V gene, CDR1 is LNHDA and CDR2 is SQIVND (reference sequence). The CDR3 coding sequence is TGTGCCAGTAGTAAGTTCGGTAATACGCAGTATTTT. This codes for CASSKFGNTQYF.

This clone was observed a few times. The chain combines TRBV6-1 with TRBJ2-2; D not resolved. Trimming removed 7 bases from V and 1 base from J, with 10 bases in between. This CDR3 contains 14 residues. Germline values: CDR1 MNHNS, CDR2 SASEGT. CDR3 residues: CASKPLQNTGELFF. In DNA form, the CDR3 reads TGTGCCAGCAAACCACTACAGAACACCGGGGAGCTGTTTTTT.

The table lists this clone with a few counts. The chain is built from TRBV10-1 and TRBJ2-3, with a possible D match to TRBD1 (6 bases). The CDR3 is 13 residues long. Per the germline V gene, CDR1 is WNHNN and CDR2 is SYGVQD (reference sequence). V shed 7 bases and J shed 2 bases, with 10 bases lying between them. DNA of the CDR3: TGCGCCAGCAAGCAGGGGCCCACAGATACGCAGTATTTT. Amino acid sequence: CASKQGPTDTQYF.

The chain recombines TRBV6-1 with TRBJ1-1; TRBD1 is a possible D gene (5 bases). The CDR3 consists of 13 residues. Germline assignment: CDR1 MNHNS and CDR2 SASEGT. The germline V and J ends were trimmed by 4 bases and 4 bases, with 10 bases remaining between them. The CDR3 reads CASSGRAATEAFF. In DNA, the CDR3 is TGTGCCAGCAGTGGCAGGGCGGCCACTGAAGCTTTCTTT.

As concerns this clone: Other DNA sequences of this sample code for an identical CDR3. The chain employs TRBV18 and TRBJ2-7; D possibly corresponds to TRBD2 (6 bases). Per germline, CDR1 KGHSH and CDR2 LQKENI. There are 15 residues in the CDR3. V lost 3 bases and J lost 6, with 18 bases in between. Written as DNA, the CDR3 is TGTGCCAGCTCACCGCCGGGACTCCCGGACGGCGAGCAGTACTTC. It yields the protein CASSPPGLPDGEQYF.

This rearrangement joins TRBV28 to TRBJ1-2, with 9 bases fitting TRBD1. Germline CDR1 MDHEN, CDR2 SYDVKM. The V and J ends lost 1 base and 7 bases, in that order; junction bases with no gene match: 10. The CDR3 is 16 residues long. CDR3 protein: CASSLSGLQGAGGYTF. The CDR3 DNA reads TGTGCCAGCAGTTTATCTGGCCTACAGGGGGCGGGTGGCTACACCTTC.

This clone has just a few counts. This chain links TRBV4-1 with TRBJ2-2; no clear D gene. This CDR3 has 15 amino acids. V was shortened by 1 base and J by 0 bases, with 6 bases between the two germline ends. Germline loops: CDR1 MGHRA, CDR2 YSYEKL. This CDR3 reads CASSQVTPNTGELFF. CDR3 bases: TGCGCCAGCAGCCAAGTCACACCGAACACCGGGGAGCTGTTTTTT.

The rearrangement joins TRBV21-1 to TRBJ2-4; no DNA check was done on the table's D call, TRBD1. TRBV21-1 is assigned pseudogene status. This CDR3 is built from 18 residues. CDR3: CASSKGSGTGMVKNIQYF. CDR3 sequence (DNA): TGTGCCAGCAGCAAAGGGAGTGGGACAGGGATGGTCAAAAACATTCAGTACTTC.